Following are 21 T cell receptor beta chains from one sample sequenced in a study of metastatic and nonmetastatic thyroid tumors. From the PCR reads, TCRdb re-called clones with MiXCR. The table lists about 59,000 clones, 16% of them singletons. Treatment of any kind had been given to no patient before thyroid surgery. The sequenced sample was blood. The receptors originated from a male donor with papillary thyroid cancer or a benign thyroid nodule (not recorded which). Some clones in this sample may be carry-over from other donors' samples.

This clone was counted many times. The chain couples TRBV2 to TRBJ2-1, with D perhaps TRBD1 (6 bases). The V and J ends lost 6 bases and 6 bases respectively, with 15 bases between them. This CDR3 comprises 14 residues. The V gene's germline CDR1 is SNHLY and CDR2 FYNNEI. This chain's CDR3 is CASSKEGVGNEQFF. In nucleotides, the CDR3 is TGTGCCAGCAGCAAAGAGGGGGTGGGCAATGAGCAGTTCTTC.

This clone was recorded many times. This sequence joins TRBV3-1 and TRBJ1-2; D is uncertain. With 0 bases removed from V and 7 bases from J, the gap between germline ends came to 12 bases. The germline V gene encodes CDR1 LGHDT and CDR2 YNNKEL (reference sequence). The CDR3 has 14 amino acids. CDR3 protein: CASSQDHGSFGYTF. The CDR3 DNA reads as TGTGCCAGCAGCCAAGATCACGGATCCTTTGGCTACACCTTC.

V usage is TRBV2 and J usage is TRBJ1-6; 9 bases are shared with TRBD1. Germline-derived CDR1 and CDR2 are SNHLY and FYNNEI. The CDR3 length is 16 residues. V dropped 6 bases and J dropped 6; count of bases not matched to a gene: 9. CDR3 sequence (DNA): TGTGCCAGCAGGGCGACCGGGACAGGGATTAATTCACCCCTCCACTTT. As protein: CASRATGTGINSPLHF. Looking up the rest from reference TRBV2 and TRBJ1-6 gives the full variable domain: EPEVTQTPSHQVTQMGQEVILRCVPISNHLYFYWYRQILGQKVEFLVSFYNNEISEKSEIFDDQFSVERPDGSNFTLKIRSTKLEDSAMYFCASRATGTGINSPLHFGNGTRLTVT.

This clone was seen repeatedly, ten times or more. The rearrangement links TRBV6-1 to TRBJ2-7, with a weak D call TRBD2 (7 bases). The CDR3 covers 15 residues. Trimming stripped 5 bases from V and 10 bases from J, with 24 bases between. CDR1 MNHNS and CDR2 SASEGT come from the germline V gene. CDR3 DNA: TGTGCCAGCAGTTCCCCCCGGGGGGCGATTGGAGAACAGTACTTC. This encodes CASSSPRGAIGEQYF.

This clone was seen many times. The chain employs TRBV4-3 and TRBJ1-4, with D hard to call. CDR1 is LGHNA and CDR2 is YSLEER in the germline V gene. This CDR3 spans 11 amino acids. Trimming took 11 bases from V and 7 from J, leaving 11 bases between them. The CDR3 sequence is CAVRTAEKLFF. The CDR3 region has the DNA TGCGCCGTTCGGACTGCTGAAAAACTGTTTTTT.

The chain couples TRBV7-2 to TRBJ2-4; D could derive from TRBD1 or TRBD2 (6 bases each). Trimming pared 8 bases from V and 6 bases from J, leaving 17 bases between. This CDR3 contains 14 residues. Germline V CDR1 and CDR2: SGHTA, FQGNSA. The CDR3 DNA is TGTGCCAGCGCCCCACGGGGGCGCGTAAACATTCAGTACTTC. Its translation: CASAPRGRVNIQYF.

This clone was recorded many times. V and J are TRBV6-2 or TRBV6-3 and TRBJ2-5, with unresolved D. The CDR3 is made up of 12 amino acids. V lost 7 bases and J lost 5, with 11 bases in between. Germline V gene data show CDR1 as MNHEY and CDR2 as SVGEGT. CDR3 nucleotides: TGTGCCAGCACAGGAGCTGTCGAGACCCAGTACTTC. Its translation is CASTGAVETQYF.

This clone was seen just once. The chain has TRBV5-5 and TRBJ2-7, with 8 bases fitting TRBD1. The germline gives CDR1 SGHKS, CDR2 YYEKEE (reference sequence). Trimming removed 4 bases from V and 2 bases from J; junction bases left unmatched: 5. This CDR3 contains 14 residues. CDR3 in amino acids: CASSTRQGPYEQYF. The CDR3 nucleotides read TGTGCCAGCAGCACCAGACAGGGGCCCTACGAGCAGTACTTC.

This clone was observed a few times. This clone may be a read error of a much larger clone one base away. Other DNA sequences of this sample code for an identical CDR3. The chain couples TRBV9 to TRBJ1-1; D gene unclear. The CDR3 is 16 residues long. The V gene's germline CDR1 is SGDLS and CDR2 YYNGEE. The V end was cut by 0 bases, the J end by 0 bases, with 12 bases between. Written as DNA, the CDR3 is TGTGCCAGCAGCGTAGGTGGCAGCCGGATGAACACTGAAGCTTTCTTT. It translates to CASSVGGSRMNTEAFF.

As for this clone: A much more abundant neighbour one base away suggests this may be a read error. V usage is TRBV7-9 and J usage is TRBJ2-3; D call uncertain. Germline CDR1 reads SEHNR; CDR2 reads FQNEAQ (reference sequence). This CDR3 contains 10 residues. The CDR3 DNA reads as TGTGCGATGGTTTACGATACGCAGTATTTT. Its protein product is CAMVYDTQYF.

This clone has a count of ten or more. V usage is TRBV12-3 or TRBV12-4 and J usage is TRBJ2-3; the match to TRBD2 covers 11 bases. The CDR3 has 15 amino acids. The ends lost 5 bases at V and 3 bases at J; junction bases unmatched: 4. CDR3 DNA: TGTGCCAGCAGTAAAAGGACTAGCGGGACAGATACGCAGTATTTT. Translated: CASSKRTSGTDTQYF.

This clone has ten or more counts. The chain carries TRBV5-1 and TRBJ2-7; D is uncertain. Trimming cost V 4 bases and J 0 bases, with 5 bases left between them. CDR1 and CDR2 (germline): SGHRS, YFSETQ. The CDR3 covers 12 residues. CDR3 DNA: TGCGCCAGCAGCCTCAACTCCTACGAGCAGTACTTC. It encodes CASSLNSYEQYF. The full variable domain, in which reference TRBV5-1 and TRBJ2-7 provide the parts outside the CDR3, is KAGVTQTPRYLIKTRGQQVTLSCSPISGHRSVSWYQQTPGQGLQFLFEYFSETQRNKGNFPGRFSGRQFSNSRSEMNVSTLELGDSALYLCASSLNSYEQYFGPGTRLTVT.

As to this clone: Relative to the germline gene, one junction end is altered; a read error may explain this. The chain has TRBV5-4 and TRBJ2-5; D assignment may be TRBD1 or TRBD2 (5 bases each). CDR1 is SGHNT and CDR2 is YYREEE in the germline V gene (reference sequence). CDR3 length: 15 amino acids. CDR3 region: CASSLDGAGQETKYF. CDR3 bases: TGTGCCAGCAGCTTGGACGGGGCCGGTCAAGAGACCAAGTACTTC.

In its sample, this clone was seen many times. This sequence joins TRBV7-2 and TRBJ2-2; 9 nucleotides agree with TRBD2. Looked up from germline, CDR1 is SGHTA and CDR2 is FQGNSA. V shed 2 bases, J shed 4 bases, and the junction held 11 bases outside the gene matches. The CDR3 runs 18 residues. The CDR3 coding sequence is TGTGCCAGCAGCTTATTGGGCGGGAGGGCCTCTTTCACCGGGGAGCTGTTTTTT. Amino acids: CASSLLGGRASFTGELFF.

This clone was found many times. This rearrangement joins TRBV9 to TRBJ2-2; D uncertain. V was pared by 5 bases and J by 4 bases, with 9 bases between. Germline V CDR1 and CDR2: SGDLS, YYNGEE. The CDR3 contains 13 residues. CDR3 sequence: CASSNGGTGELFF. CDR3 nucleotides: TGTGCCAGCAGTAACGGCGGCACCGGGGAGCTGTTTTTT.

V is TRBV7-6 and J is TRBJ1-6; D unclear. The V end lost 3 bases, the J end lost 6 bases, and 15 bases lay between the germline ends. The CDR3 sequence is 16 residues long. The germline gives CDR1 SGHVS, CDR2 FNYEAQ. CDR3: CASSLIPAGVNSPLHF. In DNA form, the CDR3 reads TGTGCCAGCAGCTTGATCCCCGCCGGAGTTAATTCACCCCTCCACTTT.

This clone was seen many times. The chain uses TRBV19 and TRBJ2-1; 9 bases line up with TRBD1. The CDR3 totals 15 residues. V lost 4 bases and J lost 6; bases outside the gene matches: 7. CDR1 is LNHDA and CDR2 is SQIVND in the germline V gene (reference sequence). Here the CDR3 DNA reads TGTGCCAGTAGTACCCGGGACAGGGTAAGCAATGAGCAGTTCTTC. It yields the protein CASSTRDRVSNEQFF.

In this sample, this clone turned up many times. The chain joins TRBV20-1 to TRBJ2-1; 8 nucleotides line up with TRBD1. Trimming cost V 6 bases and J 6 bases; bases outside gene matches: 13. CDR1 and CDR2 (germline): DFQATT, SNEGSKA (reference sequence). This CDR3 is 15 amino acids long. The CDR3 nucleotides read TGCAGTGCCGCTTGGACAGGGAATCTTCCCAATGAGCAGTTCTTC. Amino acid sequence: CSAAWTGNLPNEQFF.

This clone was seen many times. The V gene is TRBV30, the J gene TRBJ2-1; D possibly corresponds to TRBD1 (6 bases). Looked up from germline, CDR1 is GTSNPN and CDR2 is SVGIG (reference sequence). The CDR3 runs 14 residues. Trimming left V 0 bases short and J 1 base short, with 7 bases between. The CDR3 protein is CAWSVGQSYNEQFF. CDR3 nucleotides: TGTGCCTGGAGTGTAGGACAGTCCTACAATGAGCAGTTCTTC.

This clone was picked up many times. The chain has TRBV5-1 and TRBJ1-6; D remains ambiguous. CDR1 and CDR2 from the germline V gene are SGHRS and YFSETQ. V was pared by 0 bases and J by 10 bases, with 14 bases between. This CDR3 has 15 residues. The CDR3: CASSLDIGVRSPLHF. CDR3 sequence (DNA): TGCGCCAGCAGCTTGGACATAGGAGTTCGGTCACCCCTCCACTTT.

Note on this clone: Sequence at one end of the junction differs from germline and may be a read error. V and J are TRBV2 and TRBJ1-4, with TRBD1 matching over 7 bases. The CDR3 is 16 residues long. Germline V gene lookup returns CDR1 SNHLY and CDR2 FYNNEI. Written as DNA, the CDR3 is TGTGCCATCAGTGGAACAGGGGCTTACGCTAATGAAAAACTGTTTTTT. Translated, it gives CAISGTGAYANEKLFF.